The 20 T cell receptor beta chains reported below all come from one sample, sequenced in a study of blood T cell repertoires in COVID-19. Assay: immunoSEQ multiplex PCR; the TCRdb copy retains only in-frame clones and omits some. Counted here are about 160,000 clones, 75% to 90% occurring once; the ten biggest clones make up 9.1%. What was sequenced was peripheral blood. Receptors originate from a woman of 80 years or more with active or convalescent COVID-19.

The gene calls are TRBV3-1 (or the pseudogene TRBV3-2) and TRBJ1-2; 11 nucleotides agree with TRBD1. The germline CDR1 and CDR2 sequences are LGHDT and YNNKEL (reference sequence). Trimming took 4 bases from V and 4 from J; bases not matched to a gene: 5. The CDR3 consists of 15 residues. CDR3 DNA sequence: TGTGCCAGCAGCCCGGGACAGGGGGGAGGCTATGGCTACACCTTC. Residues: CASSPGQGGGYGYTF.

In nucleotides, the CDR3 is TGCGCCAGCAGCCAAGATTGGGCCAGCCAAAGCTCCTACGAGCAGTACTTC. Translated: CASSQDWASQSSYEQYF. This chain joins TRBV4-3 and TRBJ2-7; D uncertain. V was shortened by 0 bases and J by 0 bases, with 15 bases between the two germline ends. The CDR3 length is 17 residues. Germline CDR1 reads LGHNA; CDR2 reads YSLEER.

The chain links TRBV5-1 to TRBJ2-3; TRBD1 matches 8 bases. Germline V gene data show CDR1 as SGHRS and CDR2 as YFSETQ. V lost 4 bases to trimming and J lost 6 bases; unmatched junction nucleotides: 7. CDR3 length: 14 residues. The CDR3 protein is CASSPPDREDTQYF. CDR3 sequence (DNA): TGCGCCAGCAGCCCCCCGGACAGGGAGGATACGCAGTATTTT.

A few counts support this clone. The chain links TRBV9 to TRBJ2-7; 8 bases match TRBD1. Germline values: CDR1 SGDLS, CDR2 YYNGEE. The CDR3 has 17 residues. V shed 4 bases and J 7 bases; nucleotides not matched to a gene: 19. CDR3 sequence: CASSSTGRGPADGEQYF. CDR3 bases: TGTGCCAGCAGCTCGACCGGCAGGGGGCCTGCGGACGGGGAGCAGTACTTC.

The chain is built from TRBV9 and TRBJ2-7; possibly TRBD1 for D (6 bases). The V end was cut by 4 bases, the J end by 1 base, with 12 bases between. Germline V gives CDR1 SGDLS, CDR2 YYNGEE. This CDR3 spans 14 amino acids. The CDR3 DNA reads TGTGCCAGCAGCTCTTCCGGGACATCCTACGAGCAGTACTTC. The encoded protein is CASSSSGTSYEQYF.

V gene TRBV6-5 combines with J gene TRBJ1-6; 8 bases line up with TRBD1. The J segment lost 5 bases and the V segment lost 5 bases, leaving 5 bases of the junction unmatched. CDR1 is MNHEY and CDR2 is SVGAGI in the germline V gene. CDR3 length: 15 amino acids. Here the CDR3 reads CASSRGQGNNSPLHF. In DNA form, the CDR3 reads TGTGCCAGCAGTCGCGGACAGGGAAATAATTCACCCCTCCACTTT.

The chain recombines TRBV7-2 with TRBJ1-5, with TRBD1 matching over 7 bases. The germline gives CDR1 SGHTA, CDR2 FQGNSA. Trimming removed 5 bases from V and 5 bases from J; junction bases left unmatched: 3. The CDR3 is made up of 13 amino acids. CDR3 nucleotide sequence: TGTGCCAGCAGCCGGGACAGATATCAGCCCCAGCATTTT. Translated: CASSRDRYQPQHF.

This chain joins TRBV6-5 and TRBJ2-7, with 10 bases aligning to TRBD2. CDR3 length: 14 residues. Germline V gene data show CDR1 as MNHEY and CDR2 as SVGAGI. After removal of 5 bases from V and 2 bases from J, the junction contained 3 bases not matched to a gene. The DNA for the CDR3 is TGTGCCAGCAGTAGTAGCGGGGGGACCTACGAGCAGTACTTC. The encoded protein is CASSSSGGTYEQYF.

V is TRBV7-2 and J is TRBJ2-1; 9 nucleotides line up with TRBD1. CDR1 is SGHTA, CDR2 FQGNSA, per germline. The V and J ends lost 5 bases and 4 bases, in that order; junction bases with no gene match: 9. The CDR3 has 16 amino acids. The CDR3 bases are TGTGCCAGCAGCCGGATGGACAGGGGTCTGTACAATGAGCAGTTCTTC. Amino acids: CASSRMDRGLYNEQFF.

The chain is built from TRBV19 and TRBJ1-2; 7 nucleotides line up with TRBD1. Per the germline V gene, CDR1 is LNHDA and CDR2 is SQIVND (reference sequence). The CDR3 spans 15 residues. Trimming at V came to 4 bases and at J to 3 bases, leaving 8 bases not matched to a gene. CDR3 sequence (DNA): TGTGCCAGTAGTACGGGGACAGTAGTATACTATGGCTACACCTTC. Translation: CASSTGTVVYYGYTF.

V is TRBV2 and J is TRBJ1-2, with a tentative D call TRBD1 (5 bases). The CDR3 covers 14 residues. Trimming pared 2 bases from V and 7 bases from J, leaving 14 bases between. The germline V gene has CDR1 SNHLY and CDR2 FYNNEI. This CDR3 reads CASSEYAGSAGYTF. DNA of the CDR3: TGTGCCAGCAGTGAATATGCAGGGTCAGCTGGCTACACCTTC.

V gene TRBV7-2 combines with J gene TRBJ1-5, with D possibly being TRBD1 (5 bases). Trimming took 2 bases from V and 4 from J, leaving 18 bases between them. The CDR3 sequence is 17 residues long. Germline CDR1 and CDR2: SGHTA and FQGNSA. CDR3: CASSLWSQGKENQPQHF. In DNA form, the CDR3 reads TGTGCCAGCAGCTTATGGAGCCAGGGCAAAGAGAATCAGCCCCAGCATTTT. The full variable domain, in which reference TRBV7-2 and TRBJ1-5 provide the parts outside the CDR3, is GAGVSQSPSNKVTEKGKDVELRCDPISGHTALYWYRQSLGQGLEFLIYFQGNSAPDKSGLPSDRFSAERTGGSVSTLTIQRTQQEDSAVYLCASSLWSQGKENQPQHFGDGTRLSIL.

The chain joins TRBV9 to TRBJ2-2; 7 bases fit TRBD2. The V segment lost 4 bases and the J segment 7 bases; nucleotides outside the gene matches: 10. The CDR3 consists of 15 residues. Per the germline V gene, CDR1 is SGDLS and CDR2 is YYNGEE. The CDR3 DNA is TGTGCCAGCAGCAGGGAGGGAGGATTGGGCGGGGAGCTGTTTTTT. It codes for CASSREGGLGGELFF.

The V gene is TRBV6-2 or TRBV6-3, the J gene TRBJ1-5, with D possibly TRBD1 on 6 matching bases. V was clipped by 4 bases and J by 2 bases, with 15 bases between them. The germline CDR1 and CDR2 sequences are MNHEY and SVGEGT. The CDR3 runs to 16 residues. The CDR3 nucleotides read TGTGCCAGCAGTTCCCCAACAGGGCTTGGCAATCAGCCCCAGCATTTT. Translated: CASSSPTGLGNQPQHF.

This clone was detected only a few times. The rearrangement uses TRBV6-2 or TRBV6-3 and TRBJ1-1; D gene unclear. Germline CDR1 MNHEY, CDR2 SVGEGT. The CDR3 length is 17 residues. V was cut by 2 bases and J by 1 base, with 17 bases left in between. The CDR3 loop is CASSYPAYIPWNTEAFF. CDR3 in DNA: TGTGCCAGCAGTTACCCCGCGTATATACCTTGGAACACTGAAGCTTTCTTT.

This sequence joins TRBV29-1 and TRBJ1-1; D is possibly TRBD1 (5 bases). Trimming pared 6 bases from V and 11 bases from J, leaving 28 bases between. CDR3 length: 15 amino acids. Germline loops: CDR1 SQVTM, CDR2 ANQGSEA. The CDR3 loop reads CSVPDDTFWGGGAFF. CDR3 coding DNA: TGCAGCGTCCCCGATGACACTTTTTGGGGGGGTGGCGCTTTCTTT.

This clone was seen at least ten times. The chain joins TRBV10-3 to TRBJ1-2, with D tentatively TRBD1 (5 bases). The CDR3 spans 17 residues. Germline assignment: CDR1 ENHRY and CDR2 SYGVKD. V dropped 6 bases and J dropped 6 bases, with 26 bases sitting between them. In DNA form, the CDR3 reads TGTGCCATCAGGAGAGGGCTCCAGGGACCCGCGGGGAATGGCTACACCTTC. This translates into CAIRRGLQGPAGNGYTF.

The V call is TRBV27, the J call TRBJ2-1; D perhaps matches TRBD2 (6 bases). Trimming took off 5 bases at V and 3 bases at J, with 14 bases between the two ends. This CDR3 spans 15 amino acids. Per germline, CDR1 MNHEY and CDR2 SMNVEV (reference sequence). CDR3 sequence reads: CASSTRDFNYNEQFF. The CDR3 DNA reads as TGTGCCAGCAGTACCCGGGACTTTAACTACAATGAGCAGTTCTTC.

The chain uses TRBV2 and TRBJ2-2; D perhaps matches TRBD1 (6 bases). The germline V gene encodes CDR1 SNHLY and CDR2 FYNNEI. The CDR3 contains 13 residues. V gave up 8 bases and J gave up 8 bases, with 15 bases separating them. The CDR3 nucleotides read TGTGCCAGCCAGGGGCAGCCAGGGGGGGAGCTGTTTTTT. Its protein product is CASQGQPGGELFF.

This clone has just a few counts. The chain uses TRBV19 and TRBJ1-5, with 8 positions matching TRBD1. The germline CDR1 and CDR2 sequences are LNHDA and SQIVND (reference sequence). The trim removed 8 bases at V and 6 bases at J, leaving 12 bases unmatched. The CDR3 contains 15 residues. This CDR3 is CASHGGTGGTQPQHF. CDR3 in DNA: TGTGCCAGTCATGGAGGGACAGGTGGGACTCAGCCCCAGCATTTT.